This is a list of T cell receptor beta chains from one sample in a study of blood T cell repertoires in COVID-19. Repertoires were generated with immunoSEQ multiplex PCR, while TCRdb's copy carries only in-frame clones and drops some. The sample lists a few hundred thousand clones, roughly 84% seen once, with under 15% in the top ten. Sequenced input: peripheral blood. These receptors all come from a human donor in a cohort sampled during active COVID-19. Both conserved end residues are part of each CDR3. Each record gives: V gene, clone size, J gene, D gene, CDR3 protein, CDR3 DNA. D genes are given only for firm matches. Size is stated for part of the rows, as once, few or many counts, or as a class when the clone is expanded.

>TRBV7-2|.|TRBJ2-7|.
CASSRSYEQYF
TGTGCCAGCAGTCGCTCCTACGAGCAGTACTTC
>TRBV4-1|.|TRBJ1-2|TRBD1
CASSQDRLSGQGYGYTF
TGCGCCAGCAGCCAAGATCGCCTTTCCGGACAGGGGTATGGCTACACCTTC
>TRBV5-4|few|TRBJ2-2|TRBD1
CASSWGVSGQGSSGELFF
TGTGCCAGCAGCTGGGGGGTGTCGGGACAGGGAAGCTCCGGGGAGCTGTTTTTT
>TRBV30|.|TRBJ1-2|.
CACTGFDYGYTF
TGTGCCTGTACAGGGTTTGACTATGGCTACACCTTC
>TRBV6-6|.|TRBJ2-5|.
CASSYSARGETQYF
TGTGCCAGCAGTTACTCGGCGCGGGGAGAGACCCAGTACTTC
>TRBV28|.|TRBJ1-2|.
CASSLVAGVYGYTF
TGTGCCAGCAGTTTAGTGGCGGGCGTCTATGGCTACACCTTC
>TRBV28|.|TRBJ1-6|.
CASSLRTVLGLSPLHF
TGTGCCAGCAGTTTAAGGACAGTCCTAGGTCTATCACCCCTCCACTTT
>TRBV6-1|.|TRBJ2-2|TRBD1
CASSVNRGRGSAGELFF
TGTGCCAGCAGTGTTAACAGGGGGCGCGGATCCGCCGGGGAGCTGTTTTTT
>TRBV15|.|TRBJ2-1|TRBD1
CATSGQGAREQFF
TGTGCCACCAGTGGGCAGGGGGCAAGGGAGCAGTTCTTC
>TRBV19|.|TRBJ2-1|.
CASGGQRYNEQFF
TGTGCCAGCGGGGGGCAACGATACAATGAGCAGTTCTTC
>TRBV29-1|once|TRBJ2-1|.
CSVDGSINEQFF
TGCAGCGTTGACGGTAGTATCAATGAGCAGTTCTTC
>TRBV4-1|.|TRBJ1-4|TRBD1
CASRVGGVEKLFF
TGCGCCAGCAGAGTAGGGGGCGTTGAAAAACTGTTTTTT
>TRBV27|.|TRBJ2-6|.
CASSINSGANVLTF
TGTGCCAGCAGTATCAATTCTGGGGCCAACGTCCTGACTTTC
>TRBV2|.|TRBJ2-7|TRBD2
CATYIGTSGTEQYF
TGTGCCACCTACATAGGGACTAGCGGGACAGAGCAGTACTTC
>TRBV12-3/TRBV12-4|.|TRBJ1-1|.
CASSPTGFTEAFF
TGTGCCAGCAGTCCAACAGGGTTCACTGAAGCTTTCTTT
>TRBV4-1|few|TRBJ1-4|TRBD1
CASSQVGQGGEKLFF
TGCGCCAGCAGCCAAGTGGGACAGGGTGGTGAAAAACTGTTTTTT
>TRBV3-1/TRBV3-2|.|TRBJ1-5|.
CASSRQGNNQPQHF
TGTGCCAGCAGCCGCCAGGGTAACAATCAGCCCCAGCATTTT
>TRBV5-4|.|TRBJ2-7|.
CASSLVGGSSYEQYF
TGTGCCAGCAGCTTGGTTGGGGGGAGCTCCTACGAGCAGTACTTC
>TRBV28|.|TRBJ2-5|.
CASSLSGQTQETQYF
TGTGCCAGCAGTTTAAGCGGCCAGACCCAAGAGACCCAGTACTTC
>TRBV2|.|TRBJ1-4|TRBD1
CASSVDRGREKLFF
TGTGCCAGCAGTGTGGACAGGGGACGTGAAAAACTGTTTTTT
>TRBV28|once|TRBJ2-5|.
CASEGGAELQETQYF
TGTGCCAGTGAGGGCGGGGCAGAGCTCCAAGAGACCCAGTACTTC
>TRBV5-8|.|TRBJ1-3|.
CASSLYPAGNTIYF
TGTGCCAGCAGCTTGTATCCCGCTGGAAACACCATATATTTT
>TRBV4-1|.|TRBJ2-3|.
CASSLKAAGAPDTQYF
TGCGCCAGCAGCCTTAAAGCGGCGGGGGCACCAGATACGCAGTATTTT
>TRBV19|once|TRBJ1-1|.
CASSPSWGGTNTEAFF
TGTGCCAGTAGTCCTTCTTGGGGAGGTACGAACACTGAAGCTTTCTTT
>TRBV18|.|TRBJ2-3|TRBD1
CASSAGQGLTDTQYF
TGTGCCAGCTCGGCGGGACAGGGTTTGACAGATACGCAGTATTTT
>TRBV5-1|once|TRBJ1-2|TRBD1
CASSLRDRVKYGYTF
TGCGCCAGCAGCTTGCGGGACAGGGTGAAATATGGCTACACCTTC
>TRBV13|.|TRBJ1-6|.
CASSLRDTNSPLHF
TGTGCCAGCAGCCTCCGGGACACTAATTCACCCCTCCACTTT
>TRBV2|.|TRBJ2-1|.
CASSDPTRVKSYNEQFF
TGTGCCAGCAGCGATCCCACGAGGGTCAAATCCTACAATGAGCAGTTCTTC
>TRBV4-2|.|TRBJ1-1|.
CASSQGQWNTEAFF
TGTGCCAGCAGCCAAGGACAATGGAACACTGAAGCTTTCTTT
>TRBV12-5|once|TRBJ2-1|TRBD1
CASGLNSGQESYYLSYNEQFF
TGTGCTAGTGGTTTAAACTCGGGACAGGAGAGCTATTATCTATCCTACAATGAGCAGTTCTTC
>TRBV5-1|.|TRBJ2-7|TRBD2
CASSLAYGTSGRTHEQYF
TGCGCCAGCAGCTTGGCTTACGGGACTAGCGGGAGGACGCACGAGCAGTACTTC
>TRBV5-1|.|TRBJ2-1|.
CASSLANGEQFF
TGCGCCAGCAGCTTAGCTAACGGTGAGCAGTTCTTC
>TRBV6-6|few|TRBJ2-7|.
CASSPNPRGEQYF
TGTGCCAGCAGTCCGAACCCAAGGGGCGAGCAGTACTTC
>TRBV11-2|.|TRBJ2-7|.
CASSLLLSGGEQYF
TGTGCCAGCAGCTTACTGCTGTCCGGCGGCGAGCAGTACTTC
>TRBV7-9|many|TRBJ2-2|.
CASSFGLMNTGELFF
TGTGCCAGCAGCTTTGGGCTTATGAACACCGGGGAGCTGTTTTTT
>TRBV6-5|.|TRBJ2-5|.
CASSYPGYQETQYF
TGTGCCAGCAGTTACCCGGGGTACCAAGAGACCCAGTACTTC
>TRBV18|.|TRBJ2-7|TRBD1
CASSPGQGFYEQYF
TGTGCCAGCTCACCGGGACAGGGCTTCTACGAGCAGTACTTC
>TRBV4-1|.|TRBJ2-7|TRBD1
CASSQDTDRGAYEQYF
TGCGCCAGCAGCCAAGATACGGACAGGGGCGCCTACGAGCAGTACTTC
>TRBV6-6|.|TRBJ1-4|.
CASSQGRGREKLFF
TGTGCCAGCAGCCAGGGGCGGGGGCGGGAAAAACTGTTTTTT
>TRBV28|.|TRBJ2-7|TRBD2
CASSSQTSGRAEQYF
TGTGCCAGCAGTTCCCAGACTAGCGGGAGGGCCGAGCAGTACTTC
>TRBV18|few|TRBJ2-4|.
CASSPPGTPLAKNIQYF
TGTGCCAGCTCACCACCCGGGACACCGCTAGCCAAAAACATTCAGTACTTC
>TRBV27|.|TRBJ1-1|.
CASSFRQGSTEAFF
TGTGCCAGCAGTTTCCGGCAGGGGAGTACTGAAGCTTTCTTT
>TRBV7-2|.|TRBJ2-3|.
CASSSRLQDTQYF
TGTGCCAGCAGCTCGAGACTACAAGATACGCAGTATTTT
>TRBV6-5|.|TRBJ2-2|.
CASSYGLGGTGELFF
TGTGCCAGCAGTTACGGACTAGGGGGGACCGGGGAGCTGTTTTTT
>TRBV9|.|TRBJ2-7|.
CASSVVPSRQQYF
TGTGCCAGCAGCGTAGTTCCATCTAGGCAGCAGTACTTC